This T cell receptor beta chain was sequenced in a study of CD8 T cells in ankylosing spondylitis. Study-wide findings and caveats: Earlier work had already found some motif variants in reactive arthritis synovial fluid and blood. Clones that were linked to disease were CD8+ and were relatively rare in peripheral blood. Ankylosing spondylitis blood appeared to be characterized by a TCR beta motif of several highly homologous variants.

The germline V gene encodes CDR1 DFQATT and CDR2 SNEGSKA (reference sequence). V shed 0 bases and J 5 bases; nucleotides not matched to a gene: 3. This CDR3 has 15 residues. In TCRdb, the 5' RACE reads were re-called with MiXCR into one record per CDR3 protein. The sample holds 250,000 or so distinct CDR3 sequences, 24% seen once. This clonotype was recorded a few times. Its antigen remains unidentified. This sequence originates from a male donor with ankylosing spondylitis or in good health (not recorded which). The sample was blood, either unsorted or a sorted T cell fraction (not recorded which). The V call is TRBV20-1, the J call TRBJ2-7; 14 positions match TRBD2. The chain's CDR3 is CSAREGLAGVNEQYF. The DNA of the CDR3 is TGCAGTGCTAGAGAGGGACTAGCGGGGGTCAACGAGCAGTACTTC.